This TCR beta chain came from a study of T cell repertoires in breast cancer. Paired alpha-beta TCRs of CD8+ T cells were analyzed by expanded emulsion RT-PCR. Overnight incubation in roughly 10 IU/mL IL-2 followed CD8 positive selection of the T cells. Blocking oligonucleotides added to a second nested PCR suppressed unpaired genes. One entry per CDR3 protein results from TCRdb running MiXCR on the emulsion pairing reads. In the table there are about 40,000 distinct CDR3 sequences, about 48% of which are singletons. CDR3 length equals 14 residues. The V gene's germline CDR1 is LGHNT and CDR2 FRNRAP. The V and J ends lost 2 bases and 4 bases, in that order; junction bases with no gene match: 3.

The chain has TRBV12-5 and TRBJ2-7; 9 nucleotides match TRBD2. Sequenced material: CD8+ T cells. The sequence came from a pool of human donors with breast cancer or a healthy control (not recorded which). The CDR3 region is CASGLSGRLYEQYF. The CDR3 DNA is TGTGCTAGTGGTTTGAGCGGGAGGCTTTACGAGCAGTACTTC. Supplemented by reference TRBV12-5 and TRBJ2-7, the full variable domain reads DARVTQTPRHKVTEMGQEVTMRCQPILGHNTVFWYRQTMMQGLELLAYFRNRAPLDDSGMPKDRFSAEMPDATLATLKIQPSEPRDSAVYFCASGLSGRLYEQYFGPGTRLTVT.